The 17 T cell receptor beta chains listed next were all sequenced from one sample in a study of blood T cells in healthy people across ages. Through a sample-barcoded 5' primer and a J-beta primer mix, a second PCR was run for 7 to 11 cycles. One entry per CDR3 protein, called by TCRdb with MiXCR from the 5' RACE reads. The table includes 450,000 to 650,000 distinct CDR3 sequences, around 24% detected once. The same data also contributed to another study, on T cells of mothers and their children.

Specimen: blood. Every receptor here comes from a boy between 10 and 17 years old in good health.

This clonotype was seen repeatedly, ten times or more. The chain has TRBV5-6 and TRBJ2-5; D gene unclear. The germline V and J ends were trimmed by 0 bases and 0 bases, with 9 bases remaining between them. CDR1 SGHDT and CDR2 YYEEEE come from the germline V gene. This CDR3 has 15 amino acids. The CDR3: CASSLGGLYQETQYF. CDR3 DNA: TGTGCCAGCAGCTTGGGTGGGCTGTACCAAGAGACCCAGTACTTC.

This clonotype was counted between two and nine times. The junction and the germline gene differ at one end; a read error may be behind it. The chain carries TRBV3-1 and TRBJ2-7; tentatively, D is TRBD1 (6 bases). The CDR3 loop spans 12 amino acids. The V gene's germline CDR1 is LGHDT and CDR2 YNNKEL (reference sequence). The CDR3 loop is CASSLDRYGQYF. The CDR3 bases are TGTGCCAGCAGCCTCGACAGGTACGGGCAGTACTTC.

The chain links TRBV9 to TRBJ2-7; no clear D gene. V shed 4 bases and J shed 2 bases, with 13 bases lying between them. CDR3 length: 14 amino acids. CDR1 and CDR2 from the germline V gene are SGDLS and YYNGEE. The CDR3 loop is CASSLTDPAYEQYF. CDR3 nucleotides: TGTGCCAGCAGCTTGACTGATCCAGCCTACGAGCAGTACTTC.

The chain is built from TRBV28 and TRBJ1-5, with a weak D call TRBD1 (5 bases). V lost 6 bases and J 3 bases, leaving 18 bases between the germline ends. In germline, CDR1 is MDHEN, CDR2 SYDVKM. The CDR3 spans 16 residues. The CDR3 DNA follows: TGTGCCAGCAGGGGGGGACGGGGGAGTCCCAATCAGCCCCAGCATTTT. Protein product: CASRGGRGSPNQPQHF.

The rearrangement joins TRBV25-1 to TRBJ2-7; D ambiguous. Germline loops: CDR1 MGHDK, CDR2 SYGVNS. Deletions cut 7 bases from V and 4 bases from J, with 11 bases between. CDR3 length: 12 amino acids. The CDR3 sequence: CASKGEEYEQYF. The DNA of the CDR3 is TGTGCCAGCAAGGGCGAAGAGTACGAGCAGTACTTC.

This clonotype was detected ten times or more. The CDR3 DNA reads TGTGCCAGCTTCCAGAGAGGGACAGGGAAGTATGAGCAGTTCTTC. This encodes CASFQRGTGKYEQFF. This chain connects TRBV28 to TRBJ2-1; 9 bases are shared with TRBD1. This CDR3 has 15 amino acids. V gave up 8 bases and J gave up 8 bases; unmatched junction bases: 13. Germline V CDR1 and CDR2: MDHEN, SYDVKM.

The gene calls are TRBV7-8 and TRBJ2-7; a weak D match, TRBD2 (5 bases). This CDR3 is built from 13 residues. Germline CDR1 is SGHVS and CDR2 is FQNEAQ. Trimming pared 5 bases from V and 2 bases from J, leaving 10 bases between. This chain's CDR3 is CASSRADPYEQYF. Here the CDR3 DNA reads TGTGCCAGCAGCCGAGCGGACCCCTACGAGCAGTACTTC.

The chain joins TRBV15 to TRBJ2-5; TRBD2 agrees at 7 bases. The assigned J gene may be wrong: the sequence end matches TRBJ2-7 better. The CDR3 has 12 amino acids. Germline V CDR1 and CDR2: LNHNV, YYDKDF (reference sequence). In DNA form, the CDR3 reads TGTGCCACCCCCAGCGGGACCTACGAGCAGTACTTC. Protein product: CATPSGTYEQYF.

The sample holds a few counts of this clonotype. The V and J genes are TRBV20-1 and TRBJ2-7; a weak D match, TRBD2 (6 bases). V was pared by 0 bases and J by 0 bases, with 9 bases between. This CDR3 is built from 14 residues. The germline gives CDR1 DFQATT, CDR2 SNEGSKA (reference sequence). CDR3 sequence reads: CSARDGLSSYEQYF. As DNA, the CDR3 is TGCAGTGCTAGAGACGGACTAAGCTCCTACGAGCAGTACTTC.

The chain carries TRBV9 and TRBJ1-3, with D unclear. The CDR3 contains 14 residues. Trimming took off 3 bases at V and 0 bases at J, with 7 bases between the two ends. Germline CDR1 reads SGDLS; CDR2 reads YYNGEE. This CDR3 is CASSDGSSGNTIYF. The CDR3 nucleotides are TGTGCCAGCAGCGACGGCAGCTCTGGAAACACCATATATTTT.

The CDR3 region is CASITTGSYEQYF. In DNA form, the CDR3 reads TGTGCCAGCATAACTACAGGGAGCTACGAGCAGTACTTC. This chain uses TRBV6-1 with TRBJ2-5, with a possible D match to TRBD1 (6 bases). The DNA end favors TRBJ2-7, so the J call may be wrong. There are 13 residues in the CDR3. Germline values: CDR1 MNHNS, CDR2 SASEGT.

The chain combines TRBV28 with TRBJ1-4; D is uncertain. Germline V gives CDR1 MDHEN, CDR2 SYDVKM. The CDR3 is made up of 15 amino acids. V lost 5 bases to trimming and J lost 7 bases, with 17 bases between them. CDR3 bases: TGTGCCAGCAGTCCCCTCGGCGGCCAGGCTGAAAAACTGTTTTTT. Its protein product is CASSPLGGQAEKLFF.

The CDR3 loop is CASSYQEFYEQYF. The CDR3 region has the DNA TGTGCCAGCAGTTACCAAGAGTTCTACGAGCAGTACTTC. This chain uses TRBV6-2 or TRBV6-3 with TRBJ2-5; D uncertain. The end of the DNA is better explained by TRBJ2-7, so the J call may be wrong. Per the germline V gene, CDR1 is MNHEY and CDR2 is SVGEGT. This CDR3 comprises 13 residues.

V gene TRBV28 combines with J gene TRBJ1-1; D gene uncertain. The CDR3 runs 13 residues. V lost 2 bases and J lost 5, with 9 bases in between. Germline lookup yields CDR1 MDHEN and CDR2 SYDVKM. CDR3 in amino acids: CASSLGEGTEAFF. The CDR3 coding sequence is TGTGCCAGCAGTTTAGGTGAAGGAACTGAAGCTTTCTTT. Full variable domain (missing parts from reference TRBV28 and TRBJ1-1): DVKVTQSSRYLVKRTGEKVFLECVQDMDHENMFWYRQDPGLGLRLIYFSYDVKMKEKGDIPEGYSVSREKKERFSLILESASTNQTSMYLCASSLGEGTEAFFGQGTRLTVV.

A few counts support this clonotype. The chain carries TRBV3-1 and TRBJ2-4, with a weak D call TRBD2 (5 bases). Germline V gene data show CDR1 as LGHDT and CDR2 as YNNKEL (reference sequence). V lost 1 base to trimming and J lost 8 bases, with 12 bases between them. CDR3 size: 14 residues. The CDR3 DNA reads TGTGCCAGCAGCCAAGGTGGGAGTATCTACATTCAGTACTTC. As protein: CASSQGGSIYIQYF. Full variable domain (remainder filled in from reference TRBV3-1 and TRBJ2-4): DTAVSQTPKYLVTQMGNDKSIKCEQNLGHDTMYWYKQDSKKFLKIMFSYNNKELIINETVPNRFSPKSPDKAHLNLHINSLELGDSAVYFCASSQGGSIYIQYFGAGTRLSVL.

The V gene is TRBV5-5, the J gene TRBJ2-5; possible D gene TRBD1, 6 bases. The CDR3 is 17 amino acids. Trimming left V 0 bases short and J 1 base short, with 16 bases between. The V gene's germline CDR1 is SGHKS and CDR2 YYEKEE (reference sequence). DNA for the CDR3: TGTGCCAGCAGCTTGGTCCTGGGTAGCAGGGGCCAAGAGACCCAGTACTTC. This gives the protein CASSLVLGSRGQETQYF.

The gene calls are TRBV6-1 and TRBJ1-2, with 7 bases that match TRBD1. V lost 6 bases, J lost 4 bases, and 17 bases stayed unmatched. The V gene's germline CDR1 is MNHNS and CDR2 SASEGT. CDR3 length equals 17 residues. CDR3 nucleotide sequence: TGTGCCAGCAGAAAACGACAGGGTTCGGGGAGACTCTATGGCTACACCTTC. It is translated as CASRKRQGSGRLYGYTF.